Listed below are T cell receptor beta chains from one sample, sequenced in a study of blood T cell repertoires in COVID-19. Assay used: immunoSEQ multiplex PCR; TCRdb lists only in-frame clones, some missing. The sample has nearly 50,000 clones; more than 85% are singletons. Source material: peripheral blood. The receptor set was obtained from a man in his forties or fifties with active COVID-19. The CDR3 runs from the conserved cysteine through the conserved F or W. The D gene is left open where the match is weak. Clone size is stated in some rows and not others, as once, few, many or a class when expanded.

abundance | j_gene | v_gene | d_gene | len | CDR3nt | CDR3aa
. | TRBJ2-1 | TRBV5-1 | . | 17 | TGCGCCAGCAGCACTGGAGGTGGGCGGAGAGTATACAATGAGCAGTTCTTC | CASSTGGGRRVYNEQFF
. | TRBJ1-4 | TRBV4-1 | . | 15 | TGCGCCAGCAGCCGGCCGGGGTCAACTAATGAAAAACTGTTTTTT | CASSRPGSTNEKLFF
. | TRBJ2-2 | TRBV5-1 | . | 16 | TGCGCCAGCAGCCCCCAGGCGGGATCTGTAACCGGGGAGCTGTTTTTT | CASSPQAGSVTGELFF
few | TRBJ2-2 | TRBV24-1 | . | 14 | TGTGCCACCAGTGATTTGCGGGACACCGGGGAGCTGTTTTTT | CATSDLRDTGELFF
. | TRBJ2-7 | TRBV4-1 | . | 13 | TGCGCCAGCAGCCAAGAGGTTCAGTACGAGCAGTACTTC | CASSQEVQYEQYF
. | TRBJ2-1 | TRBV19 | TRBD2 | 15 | TGTGCCAGTAAAGGGGCTAGCGGATACTACAATGAGCAGTTCTTC | CASKGASGYYNEQFF
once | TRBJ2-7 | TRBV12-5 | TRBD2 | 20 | TGTGCTAGTGAGGTTCGTAGGGCTAGCGGGACTGGGGGAAAGTCCTACGAGCAGTACTTC | CASEVRRASGTGGKSYEQYF
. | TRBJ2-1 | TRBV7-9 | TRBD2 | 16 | TGTGCCAGCAGCCACCGCCCGACTAGCGGGACCAATGAGCAGTTCTTC | CASSHRPTSGTNEQFF
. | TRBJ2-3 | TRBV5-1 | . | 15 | TGCGCCAGCAGCCAGGGAGCGGGCAACCCAGATACGCAGTATTTT | CASSQGAGNPDTQYF
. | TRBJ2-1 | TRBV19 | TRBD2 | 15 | TGTGCCAGTAGTATCCGGGAGGGCCTATACAATGAGCAGTTCTTC | CASSIREGLYNEQFF
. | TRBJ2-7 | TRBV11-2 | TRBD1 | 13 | TGTGCCAGCAGCTTCGACAGGGGGAACGAGCAGTACTTC | CASSFDRGNEQYF
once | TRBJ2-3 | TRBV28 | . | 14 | TGTGCCACCGCTTCAACGGTTAGCACAGATACGCAGTATTTT | CATASTVSTDTQYF
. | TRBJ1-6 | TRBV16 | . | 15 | TGTGCCAGCAGCCAGAGACAGCTTCTGGATTCACCCCTCCACTTT | CASSQRQLLDSPLHF
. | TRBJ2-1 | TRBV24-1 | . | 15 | TGTGCCACCAGTGATTTAATCCCCAGCTACAATGAGCAGTTCTTC | CATSDLIPSYNEQFF
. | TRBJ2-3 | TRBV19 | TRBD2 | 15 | TGTGCCAGTAGTACGGCTAGCGGGATCACAGATACGCAGTATTTT | CASSTASGITDTQYF
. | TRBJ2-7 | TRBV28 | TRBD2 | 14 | TGTGCCAGCAGTGCTCCTAGCGGGATCTACGAGCAGTACTTC | CASSAPSGIYEQYF
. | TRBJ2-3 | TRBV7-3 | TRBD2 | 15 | TGTGCCAGCAGCCCCCAAGCGGGGAACACAGATACGCAGTATTTT | CASSPQAGNTDTQYF
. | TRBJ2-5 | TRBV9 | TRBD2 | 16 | TGTGCCAGCAGCGTAGGGCGGGAGGGCCCGGGAAAGACCCAGTACTTC | CASSVGREGPGKTQYF
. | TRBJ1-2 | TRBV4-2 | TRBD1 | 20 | TGTGCCAGCAGCCAAGCACACGGGACAGGGGGAGATTCCTATAACTATGGCTACACCTTC | CASSQAHGTGGDSYNYGYTF
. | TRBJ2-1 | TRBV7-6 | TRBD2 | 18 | TGTGCCAGCAGCTTAGCACGTAGTAGCGGGTCTTCCTACAATGAGCAGTTCTTC | CASSLARSSGSSYNEQFF
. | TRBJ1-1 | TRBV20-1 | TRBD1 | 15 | TGCAGTGCTAGTTACCCCACAGGGGAGGACACTGAAGCTTTCTTT | CSASYPTGEDTEAFF
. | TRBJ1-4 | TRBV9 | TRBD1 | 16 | TGTGCCAGCAGCGCCCACAGGGGTTCCACTAATGAAAAACTGTTTTTT | CASSAHRGSTNEKLFF
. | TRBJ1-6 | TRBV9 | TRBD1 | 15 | TGTGCCAGCAGCGCCTCCGGGACAGAGAATTCACCCCTCCACTTT | CASSASGTENSPLHF
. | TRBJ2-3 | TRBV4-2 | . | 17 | TGTGCCAGCAGCCAGGGTCCATCTAGCGCCCGCACAGATACGCAGTATTTT | CASSQGPSSARTDTQYF
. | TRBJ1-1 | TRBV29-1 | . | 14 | TGCAGCGTTGATATTAGGGGGGGAAACACTGAAGCTTTCTTT | CSVDIRGGNTEAFF
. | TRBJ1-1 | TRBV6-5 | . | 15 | TGTGCCAGCAGTTACAAGGGCCAGGGGAACACTGAAGCTTTCTTT | CASSYKGQGNTEAFF
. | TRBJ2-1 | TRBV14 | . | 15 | TGTGCCAGCAGCCAAGATGCAGCCCGGGTGAATGAGCAGTTCTTC | CASSQDAARVNEQFF
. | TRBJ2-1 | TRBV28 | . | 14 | TGTGCCAGCAGGATACCCAGCTCCTACAATGAGCAGTTCTTC | CASRIPSSYNEQFF
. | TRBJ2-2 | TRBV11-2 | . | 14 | TGTGCCAGCAGCTTAGCGGGAGACACCGGGGAGCTGTTTTTT | CASSLAGDTGELFF
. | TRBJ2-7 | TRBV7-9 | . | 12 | TGTGCCAGCACCACTCGGGATTACGAGCAGTACTTC | CASTTRDYEQYF
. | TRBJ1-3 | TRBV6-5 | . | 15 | TGTGCCAGCAGTTCCCAGGGAGGTTCGGGAAACACCATATATTTT | CASSSQGGSGNTIYF
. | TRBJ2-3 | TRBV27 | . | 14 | TGTGCCAGCAGTTTCGACTCGGGCACAGATACGCAGTATTTT | CASSFDSGTDTQYF
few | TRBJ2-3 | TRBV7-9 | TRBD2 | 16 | TGTGCCAGCAGCCCCGGGACTAGCGGACTTCCAGATACGCAGTATTTT | CASSPGTSGLPDTQYF
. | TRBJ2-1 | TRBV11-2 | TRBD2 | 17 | TGTGCCAGCGGATTATTTGTGGCTAGCGGTTTATACAATGAGCAGTTCTTC | CASGLFVASGLYNEQFF
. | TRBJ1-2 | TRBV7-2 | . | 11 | TGTGGTGGCCCCTTAATCTATGGCTACACCTTC | CGGPLIYGYTF
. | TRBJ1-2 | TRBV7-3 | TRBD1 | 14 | TGTGCCAGCAGCTTAACGGGACAGGGGGGGGGCTACACCTTC | CASSLTGQGGGYTF
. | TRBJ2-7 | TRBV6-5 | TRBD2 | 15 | TGTGCCAGCAGCACCCAGGAAGCGGGGTCCTACGAGCAGTACTTC | CASSTQEAGSYEQYF
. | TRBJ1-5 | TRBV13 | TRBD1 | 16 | TGTGCCAGCAGCTTAAGGGGGCTGTCCATTCCTCAGCCCCAGCATTTT | CASSLRGLSIPQPQHF
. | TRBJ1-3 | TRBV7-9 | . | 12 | TGTGCCAGCAGCTTCGGACAAAACACCATATATTTT | CASSFGQNTIYF